These T cell receptor beta chains were read from a single sample in a study of CD8+CD57+ T cells in acquired aplastic anemia. TCRdb analysed the reads with MiXCR anew, one entry per CDR3 protein. The sample carries about 160,000 distinct CDR3 sequences, around 45% recorded once. The sequencing sample was made of sorted CD4+, CD8+, or CD8+CD57+ T cells (not recorded which) from PBMCs. These receptors were taken from a human donor in good health. CDR3s include the opening cysteine and the closing phenylalanine or tryptophan. The D gene is left open where the match is weak. Expanded clones are given a class, and other clones once, few, many or no size at all.

cdr3_nt cdr3_aa v_call clone_size d_call j_call
TGTGCCACTAGCAGTAGCGGCACCCAAGAGACCCAGTACTTC CATSSSGTQETQYF TRBV24-1 few . TRBJ2-5
TGCAGTGCTAAGCATTCGGGCGGCGGGGAGCTGTTTTTT CSAKHSGGGELFF TRBV20-1 . . TRBJ2-2
TGTGCCAGCAGTCCCGGACTAGCGGGCTCCTACGAGCAGTACTTC CASSPGLAGSYEQYF TRBV2 . TRBD2 TRBJ2-7
TGTGCCAGCAGTTTTGTCGGCGACGAGCAGTACTTC CASSFVGDEQYF TRBV27 many . TRBJ2-7
TGTGCCAGCTCCCAACAGAGAAACTATGGCTACACCTTC CASSQQRNYGYTF TRBV18 few . TRBJ1-2
TGTGCCACCAGAGGGGTCTCCTACAATGAGCAGTTCTTC CATRGVSYNEQFF TRBV7-6 few . TRBJ2-1
TGCAGCGTTGGAACAAGTAATTCATCCCTCCACTTT CSVGTSNSSLHF TRBV29-1 . . TRBJ1-6
TGCAGTGCTAGAGGAAAGCGGGGGAACACAGATACGCAGTATTTT CSARGKRGNTDTQYF TRBV20-1 . TRBD2 TRBJ2-3
TGCGCCAGCAGGACTAGCATAGGCAATGAGCAGTTCTTC CASRTSIGNEQFF TRBV5-1 many TRBD2 TRBJ2-1
TGTGCCAGCAGCTTAGCGTGGACAGGGGAGCTGTTTTTT CASSLAWTGELFF TRBV7-2 . . TRBJ2-2
TGTGCCAGTAGTACCCGGAGGGCCACTGAAGCTTTCTTT CASSTRRATEAFF TRBV19 . . TRBJ1-1
TGTGCCAGCAGCGTAAGGCAGGGGGGCGACGAGCAGTACTTC CASSVRQGGDEQYF TRBV9 many . TRBJ2-7
TGTGCCAGCAGCTTACACAAGAACACTGAAGCTTTCTTT CASSLHKNTEAFF TRBV7-6 few . TRBJ1-1
TGCAGTGCTAGTTCACTAGCGGGAGTGGGGGGGGAGACCCAGTACTTC CSASSLAGVGGETQYF TRBV20-1 many TRBD2 TRBJ2-5
TGCAGTGCTAACCCCGAGGGACTAGCGTTCTACGAGCAGTACTTC CSANPEGLAFYEQYF TRBV20-1 many TRBD2 TRBJ2-7
TGTGCCAGTAGTATATTGGGGGGAGAACAGCCCCAGCATTTT CASSILGGEQPQHF TRBV19 . . TRBJ1-5
TGTGCCAGCAGTTCCGGACAGAGTATGAACACTGAAGCTTTCTTT CASSSGQSMNTEAFF TRBV28 once . TRBJ1-1
TGTGCCAGCAGCTTAGGCTCAGGGACCTACAATGAGCAGTTCTTC CASSLGSGTYNEQFF TRBV7-2 many . TRBJ2-1
TGTGCCAGCAGCTTAGGTGACAGGGTAGGGGGAGCTTTCTTT CASSLGDRVGGAFF TRBV5-6 . TRBD1 TRBJ1-1
TGCGCCAGCAGCTTGCAGGGAATGAACTATGGCTACACCTTC CASSLQGMNYGYTF TRBV5-1 . . TRBJ1-2
TGTGCCACCAGCAGCGGGAGGGGGCTCTCCTACAATGAGCAGTTCTTC CATSSGRGLSYNEQFF TRBV15 . . TRBJ2-1
TGTGCCATCAGTCAGGACAGTTCCTATGGCTACACCTTC CAISQDSSYGYTF TRBV10-3 few . TRBJ1-2
TGCAGTTCGACTAGCGGGAGTGTCTACGAGCAGTACTTC CSSTSGSVYEQYF TRBV20-1 . TRBD2 TRBJ2-7
TGTGCCAGCAGCCCGACCAACCCAGGGGCTACCTACGAGCAGTACTTC CASSPTNPGATYEQYF TRBV7-8 many . TRBJ2-7
TGTGCCAGTAGTATAGGCGGGGGGACTGAAGCTTTCTTT CASSIGGGTEAFF TRBV19 . . TRBJ1-1
TGTGCCAGCAGCTTGGGGGATAGCTCCTATAATTCACCCCTCCACTTT CASSLGDSSYNSPLHF TRBV7-3 many . TRBJ1-6
TGTGCCAGCAGCGGGACCGGGGAGCTGTTTTTT CASSGTGELFF TRBV7-8 few . TRBJ2-2
TGCAGTGCTAGCGGGCGGATCTACGAGCAGTACTTC CSASGRIYEQYF TRBV20-1 many . TRBJ2-7
TGTGCCATCAGTGAGTCGACGGAACACTATGGCTACACCTTC CAISESTEHYGYTF TRBV10-3 . . TRBJ1-2
TGTGCCTGGAGGCCCCGGGACAGGGGTTCCCTATGGACTGAAGCTTTCTTT CAWRPRDRGSLWTEAFF TRBV30 . TRBD1 TRBJ1-1
TGTGCCAGCAGCCCACAGGGACTAGCGGCACGAGAGACCCAGTACTTC CASSPQGLAARETQYF TRBV7-3 . TRBD2 TRBJ2-5
TGTGCCTGGACCGCACTAGCGGGAGGTAGATGGGCGGGCACCGGGGAGCTGTTTTTT CAWTALAGGRWAGTGELFF TRBV30 few TRBD2 TRBJ2-2
TGTGCCAGCAGTGAAGCAACAGCCTCCACAGATACGCAGTATTTT CASSEATASTDTQYF TRBV2 many . TRBJ2-3
TGTGCCAGCACCAGCGTCAATGAGCAGTTCTTC CASTSVNEQFF TRBV28 many . TRBJ2-1
TGTGCCAGTAAGGTTGGGGCGAGCTCCTACAATGAGCAGCTCTTC CASKVGASSYNEQLF TRBV19 . . TRBJ2-1
TGTGCCAGCAAAAGCGGGACGGCCGGGGAGCTGTTTTTT CASKSGTAGELFF TRBV2 many TRBD2 TRBJ2-2
TGCAGTGCTAGAAACGCGCTCGGCTATGGCTACACCTTC CSARNALGYGYTF TRBV20-1 . . TRBJ1-2
TGTGCCAGTAGTGACGGTGGCTCCTACAATGAGCAGTTCTTC CASSDGGSYNEQFF TRBV6-4 many . TRBJ2-1
TGCAGCGTTGTAGGGACTAGCGGACTCTACGAGCAGTACTTC CSVVGTSGLYEQYF TRBV29-1 few TRBD2 TRBJ2-7
TGTGCCAGCAGCCTCCGAGGACCCGCCAACGAGCAGTACTTC CASSLRGPANEQYF TRBV7-2 many . TRBJ2-7
TGTGCCAGCAGGACAGGGGCCTGGACCCAGTACTTC CASRTGAWTQYF TRBV2 many TRBD1 TRBJ2-5
TGTGCCAGTAAACTAAGGCCGGGACAGCCGAGGAGGTCTGGAAACACCATATATTTT CASKLRPGQPRRSGNTIYF TRBV19 . TRBD1 TRBJ1-3
TGTGCCACCAGTGTCTCTGGGAGGGCTAGCACAGATACGCAGTATTTT CATSVSGRASTDTQYF TRBV24-1 many TRBD2 TRBJ2-3
TGTGCCAGCAGTGAACAGGTTGGCTCACCCCTCCACTTT CASSEQVGSPLHF TRBV2 few . TRBJ1-6
TGCGCCAGCTTAGTTCCTAGCGGGAACTCCTACGAGCAGTACTTC CASLVPSGNSYEQYF TRBV10-2 . TRBD2 TRBJ2-7
TGTGCCAGTAGGAGACAGGGAGCTAATGAAAAACTGTTTTTT CASRRQGANEKLFF TRBV19 once TRBD1 TRBJ1-4
TGTGCCACCAGCAGAGACCGGTTTACGGGTGAAAAACTGTTTTTT CATSRDRFTGEKLFF TRBV15 . . TRBJ1-4
TGCAGTAAAGCCTGGCGAAGGGGTTCCTACAATGAGCAGTTCTTC CSKAWRRGSYNEQFF TRBV29-1 many . TRBJ2-1
TGTGCCAGCATACGTTCCGGGACGCTGAATGAAAAACTGTTTTTT CASIRSGTLNEKLFF TRBV6-1 . . TRBJ1-4
TGTGCCAGTAGCCCTCGTCCCGGGACAGGGCTAACTGAAGCTTTCTTT CASSPRPGTGLTEAFF TRBV19 many TRBD1 TRBJ1-1
TGCAGTGCGGGACAGGGTCGTGATCAGCCCCAGCATTTT CSAGQGRDQPQHF TRBV20-1 . TRBD1 TRBJ1-5
TGCGCCAGCAGTGACCCCTATACGCAGTATTTT CASSDPYTQYF TRBV10-2 . . TRBJ2-3
TGTGCCAGCAGCTCCGCGGGGGGGAGCTCCTACGAGCAGTACTTC CASSSAGGSSYEQYF TRBV7-2 . TRBD2 TRBJ2-7
TGTGCCAGCAGCTCGCCCTGGGCCAACGTCCTGACTTTC CASSSPWANVLTF TRBV5-6 . . TRBJ2-6
TGTGCCAGTAGTATATCCGGAGCCTACGAGCAGTACTTC CASSISGAYEQYF TRBV19 . . TRBJ2-7
TGTGCCATCAAGCCGGGACAGGGGTCGAACACTGAAGCTTTCTTT CAIKPGQGSNTEAFF TRBV10-3 . TRBD1 TRBJ1-1
TGCAGTGCCACACCATCCTACGAGCAGTACTTC CSATPSYEQYF TRBV20-1 . . TRBJ2-7